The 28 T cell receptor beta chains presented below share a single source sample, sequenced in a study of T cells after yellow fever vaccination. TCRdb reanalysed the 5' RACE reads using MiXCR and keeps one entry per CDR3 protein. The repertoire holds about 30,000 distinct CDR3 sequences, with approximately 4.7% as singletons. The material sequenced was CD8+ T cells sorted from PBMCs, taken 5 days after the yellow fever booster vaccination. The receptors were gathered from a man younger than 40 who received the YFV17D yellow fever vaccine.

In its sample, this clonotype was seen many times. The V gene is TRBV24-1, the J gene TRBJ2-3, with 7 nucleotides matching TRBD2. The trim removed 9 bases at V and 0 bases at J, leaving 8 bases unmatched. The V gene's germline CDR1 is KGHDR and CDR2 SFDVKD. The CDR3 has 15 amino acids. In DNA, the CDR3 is TGTGCCACCTCAGCGGCGGGAGTCAGCACAGATACGCAGTATTTT. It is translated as CATSAAGVSTDTQYF.

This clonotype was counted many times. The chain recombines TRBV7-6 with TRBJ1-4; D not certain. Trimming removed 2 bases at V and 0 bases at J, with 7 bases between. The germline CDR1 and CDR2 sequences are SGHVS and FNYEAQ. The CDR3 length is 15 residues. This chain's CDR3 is CASSLHTATNEKLFF. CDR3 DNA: TGTGCCAGCAGCTTACATACAGCAACTAATGAAAAACTGTTTTTT. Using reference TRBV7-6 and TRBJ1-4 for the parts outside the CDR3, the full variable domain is GAGVSQSPRYKVTKRGQDVALRCDPISGHVSLYWYRQALGQGPEFLTYFNYEAQQDKSGLPNDRFSAERPEGSISTLTIQRTEQRDSAMYRCASSLHTATNEKLFFGSGTQLSVL.

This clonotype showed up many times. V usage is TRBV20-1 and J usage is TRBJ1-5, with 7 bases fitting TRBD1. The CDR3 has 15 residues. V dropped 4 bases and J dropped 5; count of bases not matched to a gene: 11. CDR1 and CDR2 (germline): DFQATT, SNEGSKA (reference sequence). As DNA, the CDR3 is TGCAGTGCTAAAAACAGGGGACGGGAAGATCAGCCCCAGCATTTT. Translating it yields CSAKNRGREDQPQHF.

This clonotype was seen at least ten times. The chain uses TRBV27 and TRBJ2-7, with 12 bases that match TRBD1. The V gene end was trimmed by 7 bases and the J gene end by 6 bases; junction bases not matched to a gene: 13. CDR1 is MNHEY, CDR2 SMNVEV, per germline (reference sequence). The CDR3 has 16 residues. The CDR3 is CASMELSGTGGIEQYF. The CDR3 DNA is TGTGCCAGCATGGAGTTATCTGGGACAGGGGGCATCGAGCAGTACTTC.

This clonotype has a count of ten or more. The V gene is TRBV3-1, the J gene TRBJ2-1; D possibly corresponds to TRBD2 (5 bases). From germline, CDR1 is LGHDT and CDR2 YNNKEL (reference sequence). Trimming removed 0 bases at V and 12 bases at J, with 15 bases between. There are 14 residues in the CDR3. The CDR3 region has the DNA TGTGCCAGCAGCCAAGAGGCTAGCAAGGTGCCGCAGTTCTTC. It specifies CASSQEASKVPQFF.

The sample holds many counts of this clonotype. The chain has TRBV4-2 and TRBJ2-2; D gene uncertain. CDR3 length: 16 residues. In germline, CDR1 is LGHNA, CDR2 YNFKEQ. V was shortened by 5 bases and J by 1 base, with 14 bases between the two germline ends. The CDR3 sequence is CASSGPASVNTGELFF. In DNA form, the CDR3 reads TGTGCCAGCAGCGGGCCGGCGTCTGTGAACACCGGGGAGCTGTTTTTT.

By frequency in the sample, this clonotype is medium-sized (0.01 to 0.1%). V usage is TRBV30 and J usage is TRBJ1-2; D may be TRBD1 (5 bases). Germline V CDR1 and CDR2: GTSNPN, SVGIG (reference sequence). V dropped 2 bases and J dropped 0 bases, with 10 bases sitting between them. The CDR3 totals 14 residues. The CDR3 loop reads CAWSWDRSNYGYTF. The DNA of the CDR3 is TGTGCCTGGAGTTGGGACCGTTCTAACTATGGCTACACCTTC.

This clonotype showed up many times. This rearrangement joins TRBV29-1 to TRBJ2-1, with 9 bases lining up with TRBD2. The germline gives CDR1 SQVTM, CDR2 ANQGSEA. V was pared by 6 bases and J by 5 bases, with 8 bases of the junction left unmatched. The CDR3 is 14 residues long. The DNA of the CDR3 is TGCAGCGTGGACCCTAGCGGGATTGACAATGAGCAGTTCTTC. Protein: CSVDPSGIDNEQFF.

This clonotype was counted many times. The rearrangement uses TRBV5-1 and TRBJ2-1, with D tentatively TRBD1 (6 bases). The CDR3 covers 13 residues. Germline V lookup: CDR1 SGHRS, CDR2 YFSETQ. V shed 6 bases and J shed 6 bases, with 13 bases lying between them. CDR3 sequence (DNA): TGCGCCAGCATCTGGACCAGGGGCAATGAGCAGTTCTTC. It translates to CASIWTRGNEQFF. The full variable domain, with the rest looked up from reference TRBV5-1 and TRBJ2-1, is KAGVTQTPRYLIKTRGQQVTLSCSPISGHRSVSWYQQTPGQGLQFLFEYFSETQRNKGNFPGRFSGRQFSNSRSEMNVSTLELGDSALYLCASIWTRGNEQFFGPGTRLTVL.

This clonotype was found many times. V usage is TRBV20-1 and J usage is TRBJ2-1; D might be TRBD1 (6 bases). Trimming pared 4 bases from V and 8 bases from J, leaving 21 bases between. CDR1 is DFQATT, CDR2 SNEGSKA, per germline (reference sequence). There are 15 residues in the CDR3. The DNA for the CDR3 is TGCAGTGCTACAGAGGGGGAGACGTATCTGTATGAGCAGTTCTTC. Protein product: CSATEGETYLYEQFF.

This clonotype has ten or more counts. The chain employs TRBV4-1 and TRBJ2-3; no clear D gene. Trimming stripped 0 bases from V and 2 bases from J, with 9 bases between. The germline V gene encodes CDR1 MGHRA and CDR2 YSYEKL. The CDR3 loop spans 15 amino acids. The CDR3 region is CASSQDALTTDTQYF. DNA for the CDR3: TGCGCCAGCAGCCAAGATGCCCTAACCACAGATACGCAGTATTTT.

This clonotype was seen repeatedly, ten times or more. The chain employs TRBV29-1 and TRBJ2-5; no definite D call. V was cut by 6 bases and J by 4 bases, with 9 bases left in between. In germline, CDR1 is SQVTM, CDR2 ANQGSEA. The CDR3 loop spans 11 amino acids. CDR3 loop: CSVPGPETQYF. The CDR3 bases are TGCAGCGTACCAGGACCAGAGACCCAGTACTTC. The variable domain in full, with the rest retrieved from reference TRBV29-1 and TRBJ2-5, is SAVISQKPSRDICQRGTSLTIQCQVDSQVTMMFWYRQQPGQSLTLIATANQGSEATYESGFVIDKFPISRPNLTFSTLTVSNMSPEDSSIYLCSVPGPETQYFGPGTRLLVL.

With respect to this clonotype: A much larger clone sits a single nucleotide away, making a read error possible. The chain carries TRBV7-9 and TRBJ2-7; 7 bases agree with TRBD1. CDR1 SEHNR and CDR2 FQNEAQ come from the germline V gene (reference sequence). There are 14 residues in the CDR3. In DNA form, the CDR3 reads TGTGCCGGCAGCTCCCGGACAGGTCTCCACGAGCAGTACTTC. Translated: CAGSSRTGLHEQYF.

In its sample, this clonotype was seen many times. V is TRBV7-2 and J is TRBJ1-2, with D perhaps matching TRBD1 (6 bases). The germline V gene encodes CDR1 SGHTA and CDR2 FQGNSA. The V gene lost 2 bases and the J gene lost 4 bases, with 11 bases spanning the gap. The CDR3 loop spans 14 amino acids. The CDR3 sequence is CASSLRGAPYGYTF. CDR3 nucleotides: TGTGCCAGCAGCTTACGGGGGGCCCCCTATGGCTACACCTTC.

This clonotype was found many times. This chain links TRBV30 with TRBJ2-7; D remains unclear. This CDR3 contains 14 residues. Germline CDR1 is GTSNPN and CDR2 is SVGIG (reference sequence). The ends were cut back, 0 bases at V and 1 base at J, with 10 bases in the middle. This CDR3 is CAWSVDIVSYEQYF. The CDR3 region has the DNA TGTGCCTGGAGTGTCGACATCGTATCCTACGAGCAGTACTTC. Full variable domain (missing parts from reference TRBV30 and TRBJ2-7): SQTIHQWPATLVQPVGSPLSLECTVEGTSNPNLYWYRQAAGRGLQLLFYSVGIGQISSEVPQNLSASRPQDRQFILSSKKLLLSDSGFYLCAWSVDIVSYEQYFGPGTRLTVT.

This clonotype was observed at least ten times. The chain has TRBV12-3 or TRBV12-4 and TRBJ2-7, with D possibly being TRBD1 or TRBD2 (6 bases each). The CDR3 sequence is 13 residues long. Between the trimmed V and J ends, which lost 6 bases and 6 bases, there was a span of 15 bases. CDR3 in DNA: TGTGCCAGCAGCGGGTCTGGGGGGCCCGAGCAGTACTTC. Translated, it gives CASSGSGGPEQYF.

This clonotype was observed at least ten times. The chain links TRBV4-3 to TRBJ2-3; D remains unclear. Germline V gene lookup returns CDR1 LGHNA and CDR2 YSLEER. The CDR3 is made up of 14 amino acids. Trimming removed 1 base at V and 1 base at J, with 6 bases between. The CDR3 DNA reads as TGCGCCAGCAGCCAAGTTACCGGCACAGATACGCAGTATTTT. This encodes CASSQVTGTDTQYF.

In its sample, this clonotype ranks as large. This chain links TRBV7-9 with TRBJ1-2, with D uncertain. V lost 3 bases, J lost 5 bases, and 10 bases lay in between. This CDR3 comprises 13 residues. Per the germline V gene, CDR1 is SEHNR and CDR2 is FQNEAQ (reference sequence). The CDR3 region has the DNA TGTGCCAGCAGCTTCGGACGGGATTATGGCTACACCTTC. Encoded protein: CASSFGRDYGYTF.

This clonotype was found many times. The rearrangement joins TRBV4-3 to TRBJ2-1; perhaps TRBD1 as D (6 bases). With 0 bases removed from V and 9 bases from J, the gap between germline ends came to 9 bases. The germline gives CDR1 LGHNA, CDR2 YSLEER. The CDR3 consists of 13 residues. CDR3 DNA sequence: TGCGCCAGCAGCCAAGAGACAGGTGCTGAGCAGTTCTTC. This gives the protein CASSQETGAEQFF.

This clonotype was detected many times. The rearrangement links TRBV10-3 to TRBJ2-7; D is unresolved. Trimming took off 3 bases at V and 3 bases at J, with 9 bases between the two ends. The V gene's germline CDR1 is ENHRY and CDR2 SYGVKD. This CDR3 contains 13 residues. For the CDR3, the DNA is TGTGCCATCAGTGACGCGATCAGCTACGAGCAGTACTTC. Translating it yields CAISDAISYEQYF.

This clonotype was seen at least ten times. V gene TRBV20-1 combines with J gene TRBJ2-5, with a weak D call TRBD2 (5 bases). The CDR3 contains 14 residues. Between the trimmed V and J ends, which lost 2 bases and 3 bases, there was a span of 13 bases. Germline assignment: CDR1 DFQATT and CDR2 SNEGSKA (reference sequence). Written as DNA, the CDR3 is TGCAGTGCTAGACTAGCTCGGCGGGAAGAGACCCAGTACTTC. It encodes CSARLARREETQYF.

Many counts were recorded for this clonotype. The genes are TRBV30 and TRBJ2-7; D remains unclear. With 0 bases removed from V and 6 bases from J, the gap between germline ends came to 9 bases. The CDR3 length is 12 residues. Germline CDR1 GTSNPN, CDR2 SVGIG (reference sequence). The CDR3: CAWSVWHLEQYF. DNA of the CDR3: TGTGCCTGGAGTGTCTGGCACCTCGAGCAGTACTTC.

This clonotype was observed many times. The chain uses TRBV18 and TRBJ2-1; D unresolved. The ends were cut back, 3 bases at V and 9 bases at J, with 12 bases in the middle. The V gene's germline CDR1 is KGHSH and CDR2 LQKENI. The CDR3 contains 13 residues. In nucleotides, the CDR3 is TGTGCCAGCTCACCGGGGATGTCGGGTGAGCAGTTCTTC. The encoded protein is CASSPGMSGEQFF.

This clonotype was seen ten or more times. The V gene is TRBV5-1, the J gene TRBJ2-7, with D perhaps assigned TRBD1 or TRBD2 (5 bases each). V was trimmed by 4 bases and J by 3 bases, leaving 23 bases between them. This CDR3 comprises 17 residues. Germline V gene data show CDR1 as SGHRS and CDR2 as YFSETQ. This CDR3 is CASSPRPGTYSNYEQYF. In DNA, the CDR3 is TGCGCCAGCAGCCCGCGGCCTGGGACGTACTCAAACTACGAGCAGTACTTC.

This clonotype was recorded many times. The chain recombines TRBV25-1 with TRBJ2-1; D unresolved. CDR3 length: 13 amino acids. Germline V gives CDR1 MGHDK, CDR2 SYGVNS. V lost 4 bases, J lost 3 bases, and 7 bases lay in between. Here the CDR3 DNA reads TGTGCCAGCAGTGGTGGCAACTACAATGAGCAGTTCTTC. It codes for CASSGGNYNEQFF.

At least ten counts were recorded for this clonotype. CDR3 sequence: CASSRDRDGNTIYF. CDR3 coding DNA: TGTGCCAGCAGCCGAGACAGGGACGGAAACACCATATATTTT. The chain joins TRBV7-6 to TRBJ1-3; 7 bases match TRBD1. This CDR3 has 14 amino acids. With 5 bases clipped from V and 4 bases from J, the junction kept 5 bases outside the gene matches. Germline-derived CDR1 and CDR2 are SGHVS and FNYEAQ.

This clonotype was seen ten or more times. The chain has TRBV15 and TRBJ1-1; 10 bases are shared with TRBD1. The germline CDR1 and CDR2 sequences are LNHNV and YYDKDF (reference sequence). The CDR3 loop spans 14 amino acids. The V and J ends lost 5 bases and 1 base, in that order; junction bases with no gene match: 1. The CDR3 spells CATSRDRGNTEAFF. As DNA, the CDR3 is TGTGCCACCAGCCGGGACAGGGGGAACACTGAAGCTTTCTTT.

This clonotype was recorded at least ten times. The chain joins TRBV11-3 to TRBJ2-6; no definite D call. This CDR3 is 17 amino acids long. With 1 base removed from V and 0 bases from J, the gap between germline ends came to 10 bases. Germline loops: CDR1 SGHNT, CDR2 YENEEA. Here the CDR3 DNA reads TGTGCCAGCAGCTTAGTCGGGCAGCCCTCTGGGGCCAACGTCCTGACTTTC. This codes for CASSLVGQPSGANVLTF.